The entry below describes one T cell receptor (beta chain). The specificity of this receptor is unknown. One base away there is no much larger clone; base qualities are not given. The entire isolated RNA was reverse transcribed using the High Capacity cDNA Reverse Transcription Kit, and thus expressed TCRB transcripts were sequenced. For stem cell-like memory T cell samples, survey-depth immunoSEQ sequencing was used, averaging around 1 million total reads per sample. Sorted cells were lysed in RLT buffer, and RNA was extracted using DNase-treated RNeasy Micro or Mini kits according to cell number. To prevent cross-contamination, every cell subset was processed on its own, while patient and healthy donor samples were processed together. TCRB sequences were amplified from cDNA with the immunoSEQ multiplex PCR, producing 87-bp fragments spanning the CDR3 region. The amplicons were sequenced using the Illumina HiSeq platform. The study's own analysis went as follows. Synthetic template baselines were used to correct PCR bias computationally, reads within Hamming distance 2 were collapsed together, and singletons that could not be merged were discarded. Reads were aligned against IMGT so that V, D and J genes, CDR3 length and insertions or deletions at six rearrangement sites could be assigned. Within each subset, clonotype counts were normalized to sorted cell number, after which true diversity and Gini coefficients were computed with the tcR R package. The overlap coefficient, calculated on TCRB nucleotide sequences, was used to quantify repertoire sharing. TCRdb's version of the immuneACCESS table is confined to in-frame rearrangements and falls short of the full clone set. An unresolved V gene accounts for under half of the shortfall where checked; the remainder is of unknown origin. The DNA was the basis for D and trimming; V, J and clone size are from that table. In this sample the table shows approximately 90,000 clones, approximately 32% of which occur a single time. The ten largest make up about 0.5% of the sample.

From each donor, a single peripheral blood sample of approximately 0.11 L on average was drawn into heparinised tubes. Naive, central memory, regulatory and stem cell-like memory CD4+ T cells were sorted on a BD FACSAria II using a panel including CD45RO, CCR7, CD25, CD127, CD95 and CD27. All sorted populations exceeded 95% purity. PBMCs were isolated right away by Lymphoprep density gradient centrifugation and were stained directly, without culture. So that batch effects would be minimized, each experiment stained and sorted samples in pairs, pairing one healthy donor with one patient. These data come from a study of beta chain features in type 1 diabetes listed by TCRdb under 2018. The study in broad terms: Mean age, gender distribution, total cell number and subset yield did not differ between patients and healthy donors. A total of about 100 million sorted cells were examined across all samples, and RNA yield correlated strongly with the number of cells per subset. In the study, TCRB repertoires of sorted circulating CD4+ T cell subsets from recently diagnosed type 1 diabetes patients were compared with those of matched healthy donors. Whereas all 30 or so donors provided naive and central memory subsets, regulatory and stem cell-like memory subsets were isolated from just 8 patients and about 8 healthy donors.

From cysteine to phenylalanine, the CDR3 is 13 amino acids long. Just CDR3 DNA is preserved here, 39 bases in frame from base 1. CDR1 and CDR2, looked up from the germline V gene, are MGHDK and SYGVNS. V is pared back by 0 bases and J by 2 bases, with 5 bases lying between the germline termini. Study-wide conclusions, independent of this receptor: Type 1 diabetes patients showed a moderate but significant shortening of TCRB CDR3 length in all four CD4+ subsets. PCR might favor shorter templates, but patient and control samples were amplified and corrected together, so any skew would affect both groups equally. Patients with type 1 diabetes made fewer insertions and deleted more nucleotides at VDJ recombination sites, implying thymic rearrangement abnormalities. The naive, central memory and regulatory TCRB repertoires appeared to resemble one another more closely among patients than among healthy donors. Because cDNA rather than genomic DNA was sequenced, highly expressing activated cells could have been over-represented, although no difference in activation and CD3 levels was found between groups. Because the HLA sub-analyses included only small numbers of individuals, any influence of HLA type on TCRB rearrangement was left unresolved.

The chain links TRBV25-1 with TRBJ2-7; confidence is insufficient to name the D gene. The sequence came from a woman between 18 and 30 years old in good health. What was sequenced was stem cell memory CD4+ T cells from blood. What the cell subset or site label conveys for this sample: stem cell-like memory CD4+ T cells. The CDR3 reads CASSEYLTYEQYF. The bases are TGTGCCAGCAGTGAATATCTAACCTACGAGCAGTACTTC.